The 8 T cell receptor beta chains below were found in one sample sequenced in a study of blood T cell repertoires in COVID-19. Sequenced by immunoSEQ multiplex PCR; TCRdb stores in-frame clones only, minus some. The table shows 300,000 to 450,000 clones, with about nine tenths occurring only once. The sequenced sample consisted of PBMCs or T cells enriched from blood (not recorded which). All receptors derive from a woman aged 25 to 39 who had been exposed to COVID-19.

This chain joins TRBV20-1 and TRBJ2-5; D unclear. The V gene's germline CDR1 is DFQATT and CDR2 SNEGSKA (reference sequence). The CDR3 totals 11 residues. The CDR3 is CSPAVRETQYF. CDR3 bases: TGCAGCCCGGCTGTCAGGGAGACCCAGTACTTC.

The chain employs TRBV15 and TRBJ1-2, with TRBD1 matching 7 bases. Unmatched junction bases numbered 4, after V lost 3 bases and J lost 6 bases. Germline CDR1 is LNHNV and CDR2 is YYDKDF (reference sequence). This CDR3 has 13 amino acids. CDR3 sequence reads: CATSSSTGNGYTF. CDR3 DNA: TGTGCCACCAGCAGCTCGACAGGGAATGGCTACACCTTC.

This clone was seen only a few times. The chain employs TRBV6-1 and TRBJ2-6, with a possible D match to TRBD2 (6 bases). V lost 0 bases to trimming and J lost 0 bases, with 6 bases between them. Germline CDR1 and CDR2: MNHNS and SASEGT. The length of the CDR3 is 16 residues. CDR3 nucleotide sequence: TGTGCCAGCAGTGAAGCTAGCGGCTCTGGGGCCAACGTCCTGACTTTC. This gives the protein CASSEASGSGANVLTF.

Written as DNA, the CDR3 is TGTGCCAGCAGCCGACAGGGTTTGTGGCAGTACTTC. Translated, it gives CASSRQGLWQYF. This sequence joins TRBV28 and TRBJ2-7, with TRBD1 matching over 7 bases. V trimming: 6 bases; J trimming: 9 bases; junction bases outside the gene matches: 8. Per the germline V gene, CDR1 is MDHEN and CDR2 is SYDVKM. The CDR3 loop spans 12 amino acids.

The chain combines TRBV5-5 with TRBJ1-1; D remains ambiguous. The ends were cut back, 1 base at V and 2 bases at J, with 9 bases in the middle. Germline CDR1 and CDR2: SGHKS and YYEKEE (reference sequence). The length of the CDR3 is 14 residues. For the CDR3, the DNA is TGTGCCAGCAGCTTGATTGCGGATAACACTGAAGCTTTCTTT. This gives the protein CASSLIADNTEAFF.

The chain employs TRBV3-1 (or the pseudogene TRBV3-2) and TRBJ2-7; a possible D gene is TRBD1 (5 bases). In germline, CDR1 is LGHDT, CDR2 YNNKEL (reference sequence). The CDR3 has 12 residues. V lost 4 bases to trimming and J lost 4 bases, with 8 bases between them. The CDR3 here is CASSPQGYEQYF. The CDR3 bases are TGTGCCAGCAGCCCCCAGGGATACGAGCAGTACTTC.

The CDR3 reads CASSPPRVNTEAFF. CDR3 in DNA: TGTGCCAGCAGCCCCCCCAGGGTGAACACTGAAGCTTTCTTT. This chain links TRBV11-3 with TRBJ1-1, with D perhaps matching TRBD1 (5 bases). Deletions cut 5 bases from V and 0 bases from J, with 10 bases between. CDR1 is SGHNT, CDR2 YENEEA, per germline. There are 14 residues in the CDR3.

The chain has TRBV28 and TRBJ1-4; D is uncertain. Germline CDR1 is MDHEN and CDR2 is SYDVKM. The CDR3 has 12 amino acids. V lost 6 bases to trimming and J lost 3 bases, with 5 bases between them. The CDR3 protein is CASSPANEKLFF. CDR3 coding DNA: TGTGCCAGCAGCCCTGCTAATGAAAAACTGTTTTTT.